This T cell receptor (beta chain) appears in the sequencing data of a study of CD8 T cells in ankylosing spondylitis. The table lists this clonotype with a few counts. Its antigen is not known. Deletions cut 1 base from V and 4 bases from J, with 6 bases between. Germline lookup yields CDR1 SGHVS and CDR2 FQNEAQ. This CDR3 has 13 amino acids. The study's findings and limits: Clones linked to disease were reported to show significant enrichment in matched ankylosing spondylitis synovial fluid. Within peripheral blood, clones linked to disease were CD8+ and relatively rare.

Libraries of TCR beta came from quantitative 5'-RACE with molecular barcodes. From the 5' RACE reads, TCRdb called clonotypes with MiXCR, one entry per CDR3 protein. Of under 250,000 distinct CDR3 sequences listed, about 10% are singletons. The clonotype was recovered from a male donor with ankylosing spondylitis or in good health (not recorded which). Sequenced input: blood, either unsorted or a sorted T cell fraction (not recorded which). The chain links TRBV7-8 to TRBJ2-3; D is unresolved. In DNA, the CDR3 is TGTGCCAGCAGCTTAGGGGGTTCAGATACGCAGTATTTT. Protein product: CASSLGGSDTQYF. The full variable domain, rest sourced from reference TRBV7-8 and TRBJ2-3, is GAGVSQSPRYKVAKRGQDVALRCDPISGHVSLFWYQQALGQGPEFLTYFQNEAQLDKSGLPSDRFFAERPEGSVSTLKIQRTQQEDSAVYLCASSLGGSDTQYFGPGTRLTVL.